These 30 T cell receptor beta chains were sequenced from one sample in a study of response to subunit inactivated influenza vaccine (dated by TCRdb to 2017 to 2018). Libraries came from RT-PCR. The data were produced on an Illumina HiSeq 2500. The public reads were run again by TCRdb, first through fastp at Q25 and then through MiXCR, and only productive beta chains were kept. CDR3 protein duplicates are merged, each entry listing the most common genes and DNA. The sample includes about 650,000 distinct CDR3 sequences, with 15% to 18% observed a single time. Around 10% of the sample is in the top ten clones. The material sequenced was PBMCs from blood, taken 11 to 12 days after vaccination. These receptors all stem from a man aged 50-59 years who received an inactivated influenza vaccine. Donor details come from another sample of the same person, matched by shared clones.

V is TRBV12-3 or TRBV12-4 and J is TRBJ2-2; the D is unclear. This CDR3 region has 13 residues. V lost 3 bases, J lost 6 bases, and 8 bases lay in between. In nucleotides, the CDR3 is TGTGCCAGCAGTTTTGACCCGGCCGGGGAGCTGTTTTTT. As protein: CASSFDPAGELFF.

In its sample, this clonotype was seen a few times. The chain combines TRBV6-5 with TRBJ2-5; 8 bases are shared with TRBD1. Germline V lookup: CDR1 MNHEY, CDR2 SVGAGI. The CDR3 is made up of 16 amino acids. The V and J ends lost 1 base and 3 bases, in that order; junction bases with no gene match: 7. The CDR3 loop reads CASSYFRGQEKETQYF. The CDR3 region has the DNA TGTGCCAGCAGTTACTTTAGGGGACAGGAAAAAGAGACCCAGTACTTC.

This sequence joins TRBV4-1 and TRBJ2-1; perhaps TRBD2 as D (6 bases). Looked up from germline, CDR1 is MGHRA and CDR2 is YSYEKL. The CDR3 length is 19 residues. V shed 2 bases and J shed 0 bases, with 20 bases lying between them. DNA for the CDR3: TGCGCCAGCAGCCAACTGGCTTTCTGGGCGGGGATCTCCTACAATGAGCAGTTCTTC. Protein: CASSQLAFWAGISYNEQFF.

The chain is built from TRBV7-2 and TRBJ1-3; 7 nucleotides align to TRBD1. Germline CDR1 and CDR2: SGHTA and FQGNSA. V trimming: 5 bases; J trimming: 0 bases; junction bases outside the gene matches: 7. CDR3 size: 16 residues. CDR3 in amino acids: CASSPGGTSSGNTIYF. CDR3 bases: TGTGCCAGCAGCCCAGGGGGGACTAGCTCTGGAAACACCATATATTTT.

A few counts support this clonotype. This chain joins TRBV5-1 and TRBJ2-1; a weak D match, TRBD1 (6 bases). Germline V gives CDR1 SGHRS, CDR2 YFSETQ. The CDR3 loop spans 16 amino acids. The germline V and J ends were trimmed by 5 bases and 8 bases, with 23 bases remaining between them. For the CDR3, the DNA is TGCGCCAGCAGTCGTCTCCTGGGACAACCCTCATATGAGCAGTTCTTC. It is translated as CASSRLLGQPSYEQFF.

This clonotype appeared a few times. The chain is built from TRBV6-1 and TRBJ2-2; the D call may be TRBD1 or TRBD2 (7 bases each). The CDR3 runs 16 residues. V was trimmed by 5 bases and J by 3 bases, leaving 16 bases between them. Germline CDR1 and CDR2: MNHNS and SASEGT. The DNA for the CDR3 is TGTGCCAGCAGTCCACCACAGGGGAGGGACACCGGGGAGCTGTTTTTT. This translates into CASSPPQGRDTGELFF.

The CDR3, as DNA: TGTGCCAGCAGGGTCGGGACCGTCAGCTCCTACGAGCAGTACTTC. Residues: CASRVGTVSSYEQYF. The chain has TRBV6-1 and TRBJ2-7; perhaps D is TRBD1 or TRBD2 (5 bases each). V lost 6 bases to trimming and J lost 0 bases, with 15 bases between them. Per germline, CDR1 MNHNS and CDR2 SASEGT. CDR3 length: 15 amino acids.

V is TRBV28 and J is TRBJ2-1, with D perhaps matching TRBD1 or TRBD2 (5 bases each). This CDR3 region has 16 residues. In germline, CDR1 is MDHEN, CDR2 SYDVKM. V was cut by 5 bases and J by 0 bases, with 14 bases left in between. The CDR3 sequence: CASSGTSRPSYNEQFF. The CDR3 DNA sequence: TGTGCCAGCAGTGGGACCAGCCGCCCCTCCTACAATGAGCAGTTCTTC. Looking up the rest from reference TRBV28 and TRBJ2-1 gives the full variable domain: DVKVTQSSRYLVKRTGEKVFLECVQDMDHENMFWYRQDPGLGLRLIYFSYDVKMKEKGDIPEGYSVSREKKERFSLILESASTNQTSMYLCASSGTSRPSYNEQFFGPGTRLTVL.

This clonotype has more than one count but fewer than ten. The V call is TRBV6-2 or TRBV6-3, the J call TRBJ2-1; TRBD2 is a possible D gene (5 bases). Germline V gives CDR1 MNHEY, CDR2 SVGEGT. Between the trimmed V and J ends, which lost 2 bases and 2 bases, there was a span of 13 bases. The CDR3 runs to 16 residues. Here the CDR3 DNA reads TGTGCCAGCAGTTACGTAGAACAGCGGACCTACAATGAGCAGTTCTTC. Amino acids: CASSYVEQRTYNEQFF.

A few counts support this clonotype. This rearrangement joins TRBV20-1 to TRBJ2-2, with 13 bases identical to TRBD2. Looked up from germline, CDR1 is DFQATT and CDR2 is SNEGSKA (reference sequence). V dropped 3 bases and J dropped 12; count of bases not matched to a gene: 13. The CDR3 has 16 residues. The CDR3 DNA follows: TGCAGTGCTAGTCCACCGGGACTAGCGGGACCCCCTAAGCTGTTTTTT. Its translation: CSASPPGLAGPPKLFF.

This clonotype has at least ten counts. The chain joins TRBV10-3 to TRBJ2-6, with 11 positions matching TRBD2. CDR1 ENHRY and CDR2 SYGVKD come from the germline V gene. V dropped 3 bases and J dropped 0; count of bases not matched to a gene: 13. The length of the CDR3 is 21 residues. CDR3 coding DNA: TGTGCCATCAGTGAAGCTCACGCGGGACTAGCGGCCTCCTCTGGGGCCAACGTCCTGACTTTC. Its protein product is CAISEAHAGLAASSGANVLTF.

The chain links TRBV28 to TRBJ2-3; TRBD1 matches 9 bases. The ends lost 7 bases at V and 3 bases at J; junction bases unmatched: 20. The CDR3 length is 19 residues. The germline V gene has CDR1 MDHEN and CDR2 SYDVKM. The CDR3 DNA sequence: TGTGCCAGCAAAGCTACAATTAAACAGGGGGCTTATGGTACAGATACGCAGTATTTT. It specifies CASKATIKQGAYGTDTQYF.

This clonotype has just a few counts. The CDR3 is CASSLGTAEQFF. CDR3 bases: TGCGCCAGCAGCTTGGGAACCGCTGAGCAGTTCTTC. This chain uses TRBV5-1 with TRBJ2-1; D gene unclear. CDR1 is SGHRS, CDR2 YFSETQ, per germline. The CDR3 sequence is 12 residues long. V was trimmed by 0 bases and J by 9 bases, leaving 7 bases between them.

This rearrangement joins TRBV7-9 to TRBJ1-2, with TRBD1 as a possible D gene (5 bases). Germline values: CDR1 SEHNR, CDR2 FQNEAQ (reference sequence). The CDR3 is 12 residues long. The V gene lost 3 bases and the J gene lost 10 bases, with 12 bases spanning the gap. The CDR3 bases are TGTGCCAGCAGCTTCGACAGCGGACTCTACACCTTC. Its translation: CASSFDSGLYTF. Full variable domain (missing parts from reference TRBV7-9 and TRBJ1-2): DTGVSQNPRHKITKRGQNVTFRCDPISEHNRLYWYRQTLGQGPEFLTYFQNEAQLEKSRLLSDRFSAERPKGSFSTLEIQRTEQGDSAMYLCASSFDSGLYTFGSGTRLTVV.

This rearrangement joins TRBV7-9 to TRBJ2-5; TRBD2 matches at 7 bases. CDR1 and CDR2 (germline): SEHNR, FQNEAQ (reference sequence). With V trimmed by 4 bases and J by 5 bases, 10 bases remained unmatched. The CDR3 loop spans 15 amino acids. In DNA form, the CDR3 reads TGTGCCAGCAGCTCGCTAGCGGACTACCCGGAGACCCAGTACTTC. Translation gives CASSSLADYPETQYF.

The chain carries TRBV2 and TRBJ2-3, with D possibly being TRBD1 or TRBD2 (6 bases each). The CDR3 is 16 residues long. From germline, CDR1 is SNHLY and CDR2 FYNNEI. V lost 6 bases and J lost 0, with 16 bases in between. The CDR3 DNA is TGTGCCAGCAGCGCGTCGAGGGGGACTAGCACAGATACGCAGTATTTT. Translation gives CASSASRGTSTDTQYF.

J is TRBJ1-5 and V is TRBV5-1, with 8 bases that match TRBD1. The CDR3 extends over 14 amino acids. CDR1 is SGHRS and CDR2 is YFSETQ in the germline V gene. Trimming removed 4 bases from V and 4 bases from J; junction bases left unmatched: 4. This chain's CDR3 is CASSDGTGNQPQHF. CDR3 DNA sequence: TGCGCCAGCAGCGACGGGACAGGTAATCAGCCCCAGCATTTT.

The chain uses TRBV20-1 and TRBJ2-2, with D perhaps TRBD1 (6 bases). This CDR3 spans 16 amino acids. V dropped 3 bases and J dropped 2 bases, with 16 bases sitting between them. CDR1 DFQATT and CDR2 SNEGSKA come from the germline V gene (reference sequence). CDR3 residues: CSASPPGTPNTGELFF. DNA for the CDR3: TGCAGTGCTAGCCCGCCGGGGACACCTAACACCGGGGAGCTGTTTTTT.

The sample holds a few counts of this clonotype. CDR3 coding DNA: TGTGCCAGCAGCACCTTGCTTCTAGCGGGACTTTTCAATGAGCAGTTCTTC. This translates into CASSTLLLAGLFNEQFF. The V call is TRBV11-1, the J call TRBJ2-1; 9 positions agree with TRBD2. The CDR3 has 17 residues. Germline V lookup: CDR1 SGHAT, CDR2 FQDESV (reference sequence). J lost 6 bases, V lost 5 bases, and 14 bases had no gene match.

This clonotype was detected only a few times. V is TRBV28 and J is TRBJ1-5, with TRBD1 matching over 9 bases. The V and J ends lost 6 bases and 6 bases, in that order; junction bases with no gene match: 12. The germline V gene has CDR1 MDHEN and CDR2 SYDVKM. CDR3 size: 16 residues. This CDR3 is CASSSPQGQGTQPQHF. CDR3 nucleotides: TGTGCCAGCAGCAGTCCGCAAGGACAGGGGACTCAGCCCCAGCATTTT.

The chain joins TRBV7-6 to TRBJ2-1, with D possibly matching TRBD2 (6 bases). Germline CDR1 SGHVS, CDR2 FNYEAQ. This CDR3 has 12 residues. The ends were cut back, 5 bases at V and 8 bases at J, with 10 bases in the middle. The CDR3 protein is CASSQGGDEQFF. The CDR3 region has the DNA TGTGCCAGCAGCCAGGGAGGCGATGAGCAGTTCTTC.

The rearrangement links TRBV1 to TRBJ1-1. TRBV1 is recorded as a pseudogene. CDR3 length equals 16 residues. As DNA, the CDR3 is TGCGCCAGCAGCCAACACGGACGGCTCATGAACACTGAAGCTTTCTTT. Its translation: CASSQHGRLMNTEAFF.

This clonotype was counted many times. The chain joins TRBV20-1 to TRBJ1-2; 7 positions match TRBD1. Germline CDR1 is DFQATT and CDR2 is SNEGSKA (reference sequence). Trimming removed 3 bases from V and 6 bases from J; junction bases left unmatched: 10. This CDR3 has 14 residues. As DNA, the CDR3 is TGCAGTGCTAGGGACACAGGGGTCAAAGATGGCTACACCTTC. Amino acids: CSARDTGVKDGYTF.

This clonotype was recorded a few times. The chain employs TRBV5-1 and TRBJ2-5; D may match TRBD1 or TRBD2 (6 bases each). Germline V gives CDR1 SGHRS, CDR2 YFSETQ. Trimming shortened V by 2 bases and J by 1 base, and 15 bases separated the two germline ends. The CDR3 is 16 residues long. This chain's CDR3 is CASSFGQGGPQETQYF. CDR3 nucleotides: TGCGCCAGCAGCTTCGGACAAGGGGGGCCCCAAGAGACCCAGTACTTC.

The chain couples TRBV7-2 to TRBJ2-5; TRBD2 might be the D (7 bases). Trimming shortened V by 4 bases and J by 2 bases, and 17 bases separated the two germline ends. The CDR3 runs 16 residues. CDR1 SGHTA and CDR2 FQGNSA come from the germline V gene. CDR3 DNA: TGTGCCAGCAGCTCCCCGGGGGAGGGGACACAAGAGACCCAGTACTTC. It codes for CASSSPGEGTQETQYF.

The chain links TRBV11-3 to TRBJ2-2, with D maybe TRBD2 (5 bases). This CDR3 contains 15 residues. V lost 0 bases and J lost 6, with 11 bases in between. The V gene's germline CDR1 is SGHNT and CDR2 YENEEA. The DNA of the CDR3 is TGTGCCAGCAGCTTAGAGGGAGTTCGGGCCGGGGAGCTGTTTTTT. Residues: CASSLEGVRAGELFF.

The rearrangement links TRBV6-5 to TRBJ2-7, with D unclear. The CDR3 totals 18 residues. V lost 2 bases, J lost 0 bases, and 20 bases lay in between. Germline lookup yields CDR1 MNHEY and CDR2 SVGAGI. CDR3 loop: CASSYTSLTSLSSYEQYF. The CDR3 nucleotides read TGTGCCAGCAGTTACACCTCTTTGACATCGCTTTCCTCCTACGAGCAGTACTTC.

V and J are TRBV28 and TRBJ2-3; D uncertain. The CDR3 is 14 amino acids. Trimming left V 6 bases short and J 3 bases short, with 13 bases between. Germline lookup yields CDR1 MDHEN and CDR2 SYDVKM. The CDR3 DNA sequence: TGTGCCAGCAGCCATCCCCGAGCGACAGATACGCAGTATTTT. Its translation: CASSHPRATDTQYF.

This clonotype showed up many times. The chain recombines TRBV20-1 with TRBJ2-1, with TRBD1 matching 7 bases. V lost 3 bases and J lost 12; bases outside the gene matches: 14. CDR1 DFQATT and CDR2 SNEGSKA come from the germline V gene (reference sequence). The CDR3 runs 14 residues. In nucleotides, the CDR3 is TGCAGTGCTAGCGCAACCGACAAGGGGGCAGGGCAGTTCTTC. This gives the protein CSASATDKGAGQFF.

This clonotype was observed a few times. The chain employs TRBV5-1 and TRBJ1-1, with D possibly TRBD1 on 6 matching bases. The V end lost 4 bases, the J end lost 2 bases, and 15 bases lay between the germline ends. CDR3 length: 15 amino acids. Germline values: CDR1 SGHRS, CDR2 YFSETQ. Here the CDR3 reads CASSIRTAGNTEAFF. The CDR3 DNA is TGCGCCAGCAGCATCCGGACAGCAGGCAACACTGAAGCTTTCTTT.